The 30 T cell receptor beta chains in this list originate from one sample, sequenced in a study of beta chain features in type 1 diabetes (dated by TCRdb to the late 2010s). The method was the immunoSEQ multiplex PCR assay. All of the isolated RNA was reverse transcribed with the High Capacity cDNA Reverse Transcription Kit, so expressed TCRB transcripts were sequenced. The table comes from immuneACCESS by way of TCRdb, which keeps in-frame sequences with V and J called. Part of the clones is missing from these tables; in studies checked, under half for an unresolved V gene and the rest for unknown reasons. The table for this sample lists hundreds of thousands of clones; roughly an eighth of them were counted only once. The ten largest clones represent approximately 0.02% of the sample. Antigens for these TCRs are unknown. The full study reports these points: Type 1 diabetes patients showed a moderate but significant shortening of TCRB CDR3 length in all four CD4+ subsets.

The source material was naive CD4+ T cells from blood. Per the publication, the cell subset or site label means: true naive CD4+ T cells. Receptors originate from a man younger than 35 with type 1 diabetes.

This clone was seen a few times. The chain carries TRBV6-5 and TRBJ1-1; TRBD1 might be the D (6 bases). Germline CDR1 MNHEY, CDR2 SVGAGI. CDR3 size: 15 residues. Trimming shortened V by 5 bases and J by 1 base, and 14 bases separated the two germline ends. The CDR3 region has the DNA TGTGCCAGCAGTCTGGCCGCAGGGGCGAACACTGAAGCTTTCTTT. Amino acid sequence: CASSLAAGANTEAFF.

This chain connects TRBV6-5 to TRBJ2-5, with D possibly being TRBD1 (6 bases). The V and J ends lost 5 bases and 5 bases respectively, with 12 bases between them. This CDR3 has 13 amino acids. Germline values: CDR1 MNHEY, CDR2 SVGAGI. The CDR3 spells CASSGQLAETQYF. DNA of the CDR3: TGTGCCAGCAGTGGACAGCTTGCGGAGACCCAGTACTTC.

This clone showed up just a few times. The chain uses TRBV7-2 and TRBJ2-5, with 7 bases identical to TRBD2. The V gene end was trimmed by 5 bases and the J gene end by 5 bases; junction bases not matched to a gene: 14. CDR3 size: 16 residues. Germline lookup yields CDR1 SGHTA and CDR2 FQGNSA. DNA for the CDR3: TGTGCCAGCAGCCAAAACCCGGGAGGAGGGAAGGAGACCCAGTACTTC. Translated: CASSQNPGGGKETQYF.

The CDR3 sequence: CASSLGRGSGANVLTF. The CDR3 DNA follows: TGTGCCAGCAGCTTAGGACGGGGCTCTGGGGCCAACGTCCTGACTTTC. This rearrangement joins TRBV11-2 to TRBJ2-6; a weak D match, TRBD2 (5 bases). Trimming removed 1 base at V and 0 bases at J, with 7 bases between. CDR3 length equals 16 residues. CDR1 and CDR2 from the germline V gene are SGHAT and FQNNGV.

The chain employs TRBV9 and TRBJ2-2, with 8 positions matching TRBD1. The V gene end was trimmed by 4 bases and the J gene end by 7 bases; junction bases not matched to a gene: 9. The CDR3 sequence is 15 residues long. Germline loops: CDR1 SGDLS, CDR2 YYNGEE. CDR3 sequence reads: CASSTRTGIHGELFF. For the CDR3, the DNA is TGTGCCAGCAGCACACGGACAGGGATTCACGGGGAGCTGTTTTTT. Drawing the rest from reference TRBV9 and TRBJ2-2, the complete variable domain is DSGVTQTPKHLITATGQRVTLRCSPRSGDLSVYWYQQSLDQGLQFLIQYYNGEERAKGNILERFSAQQFPDLHSELNLSSLELGDSALYFCASSTRTGIHGELFFGEGSRLTVL.

The chain joins TRBV30 to TRBJ1-2; possibly TRBD1 for D (6 bases). The V end was cut by 2 bases, the J end by 5 bases, with 9 bases between. The CDR3 totals 12 residues. Germline CDR1 is GTSNPN and CDR2 is SVGIG (reference sequence). CDR3 region: CAWSSRGYGYTF. The CDR3 bases are TGTGCCTGGAGTTCCAGGGGATATGGCTACACCTTC.

The chain links TRBV18 to TRBJ2-7; D remains ambiguous. This CDR3 is 17 amino acids long. Between the trimmed V and J ends, which lost 0 bases and 3 bases, there was a span of 18 bases. Germline-derived CDR1 and CDR2 are KGHSH and LQKENI. CDR3 in amino acids: CASSPPGSVEHRYEQYF. The CDR3 nucleotides read TGTGCCAGCTCACCACCAGGCAGCGTCGAGCACCGCTACGAGCAGTACTTC.

This clone has a handful of counts. The gene calls are TRBV9 and TRBJ2-6; the D call may be TRBD1 or TRBD2 (5 bases each). Germline CDR1 and CDR2: SGDLS and YYNGEE. Trimming took 4 bases from V and 0 from J, leaving 11 bases between them. CDR3 size: 16 residues. This CDR3 reads CASSYGAPSGANVLTF. CDR3 nucleotide sequence: TGTGCCAGCAGCTACGGGGCACCCTCTGGGGCCAACGTCCTGACTTTC.

This clone has a handful of counts. The chain combines TRBV30 with TRBJ1-2; D possibly corresponds to TRBD1 (6 bases). This CDR3 is 13 amino acids long. The V end lost 5 bases, the J end lost 4 bases, and 14 bases lay between the germline ends. Germline lookup yields CDR1 GTSNPN and CDR2 SVGIG (reference sequence). Written as DNA, the CDR3 is TGTGCCTGGGACACAGGGTTGGGCTATGGCTACACCTTC. It yields the protein CAWDTGLGYGYTF. The full variable domain, completed using reference TRBV30 and TRBJ1-2, is SQTIHQWPATLVQPVGSPLSLECTVEGTSNPNLYWYRQAAGRGLQLLFYSVGIGQISSEVPQNLSASRPQDRQFILSSKKLLLSDSGFYLCAWDTGLGYGYTFGSGTRLTVV.

In its sample, this clone was seen a few times. The chain has TRBV7-8 and TRBJ2-5; D is perhaps TRBD2 (6 bases). V lost 0 bases to trimming and J lost 5 bases, with 13 bases between them. Germline V gene sequence: CDR1 SGHVS, CDR2 FQNEAQ. The CDR3 is made up of 15 amino acids. The CDR3 is CASSLAGGMGETQYF. The CDR3 DNA reads TGTGCCAGCAGCTTAGCTGGGGGGATGGGGGAGACCCAGTACTTC.

This chain joins TRBV6-5 and TRBJ1-2; D perhaps matches TRBD1 (6 bases). Deletions cut 0 bases from V and 0 bases from J, with 8 bases between. Per germline, CDR1 MNHEY and CDR2 SVGAGI. The CDR3 sequence is 15 residues long. The CDR3 DNA is TGTGCCAGCAGTTACTCGGCAGGGGCTAACTATGGCTACACCTTC. This sequence encodes CASSYSAGANYGYTF.

Note on this clone: Other DNA sequences in this specimen translate into the identical CDR3. This chain uses TRBV15 with TRBJ2-7, with a tentative D call TRBD2 (5 bases). CDR3 length: 13 amino acids. With 0 bases removed from V and 4 bases from J, the gap between germline ends came to 7 bases. Looked up from germline, CDR1 is LNHNV and CDR2 is YYDKDF (reference sequence). The DNA for the CDR3 is TGTGCCACCAGCAGAGATCGGGGTTACGAGCAGTACTTC. Its translation is CATSRDRGYEQYF.

The V and J genes are TRBV5-4 and TRBJ1-1, with D possibly matching TRBD1 (6 bases). Trimming shortened V by 0 bases and J by 4 bases, and 19 bases separated the two germline ends. Germline CDR1 is SGHNT and CDR2 is YYREEE (reference sequence). CDR3 length: 17 residues. CDR3 in amino acids: CASSLAGAAFGGTEAFF. CDR3 nucleotide sequence: TGTGCCAGCAGCTTGGCGGGGGCTGCATTTGGTGGCACTGAAGCTTTCTTT.

This chain links TRBV7-9 with TRBJ1-2; a weak D match, TRBD1 (6 bases). Germline V gene lookup returns CDR1 SEHNR and CDR2 FQNEAQ (reference sequence). Trimming took off 6 bases at V and 0 bases at J, with 8 bases between the two ends. The CDR3 sequence is 13 residues long. The CDR3 is CASSRTANYGYTF. DNA of the CDR3: TGTGCCAGCAGTCGGACAGCTAACTATGGCTACACCTTC.

The chain combines TRBV27 with TRBJ1-2; 8 nucleotides align to TRBD1. Germline CDR1 and CDR2: MNHEY and SMNVEV (reference sequence). Trimming cost V 5 bases and J 4 bases; bases outside gene matches: 9. The CDR3 runs to 15 residues. CDR3 nucleotide sequence: TGTGCCAGCAGTCCGCTCCTTCAGGGGGCCTATGGCTACACCTTC. It is translated as CASSPLLQGAYGYTF.

This chain connects TRBV2 to TRBJ2-2; D gene uncertain. V shed 7 bases and J shed 7 bases, with 7 bases lying between them. Germline V gives CDR1 SNHLY, CDR2 FYNNEI. This CDR3 is built from 11 residues. CDR3 amino acids: CASKEDGELFF. CDR3 in DNA: TGTGCCAGCAAAGAGGACGGGGAGCTGTTTTTT.

This sequence joins TRBV14 and TRBJ1-1, with TRBD1 identical over 9 bases. Germline CDR1 and CDR2: SGHDN and FVKESK. With 0 bases clipped from V and 6 bases from J, the junction kept 8 bases outside the gene matches. The CDR3 spans 16 residues. For the CDR3, the DNA is TGTGCCAGCAGCCAAGATATGGGACAGGGTACCTCTGAAGCTTTCTTT. Residues: CASSQDMGQGTSEAFF.

The table lists this clone with a few counts. This sequence joins TRBV9 and TRBJ2-1; a weak D match, TRBD2 (6 bases). The CDR3 runs 17 residues. Trimming left V 0 bases short and J 3 bases short, with 16 bases between. Germline lookup yields CDR1 SGDLS and CDR2 YYNGEE. CDR3 DNA: TGTGCCAGCAGCGTAGCTATCGGGGCGGGGTACTACAATGAGCAGTTCTTC. It is translated as CASSVAIGAGYYNEQFF.

The chain uses TRBV20-1 and TRBJ1-2, with TRBD1 as a possible D gene (5 bases). Trimming stripped 8 bases from V and 8 bases from J, with 9 bases between. The CDR3 covers 9 residues. Germline CDR1 reads DFQATT; CDR2 reads SNEGSKA (reference sequence). The CDR3 nucleotides read TGCAGTAAGGGGCAAGGCTACACCTTC. It codes for CSKGQGYTF.

This clone was observed a few times. The chain joins TRBV6-1 to TRBJ1-2, with D unresolved. Germline-derived CDR1 and CDR2 are MNHNS and SASEGT. Trimming shortened V by 8 bases and J by 4 bases, and 5 bases separated the two germline ends. The length of the CDR3 is 10 residues. CDR3 coding DNA: TGTGCCAGCGGTTCCTATGGCTACACCTTC. Its protein is CASGSYGYTF.

The chain is built from TRBV7-9 and TRBJ1-4, with no clear D. Germline assignment: CDR1 SEHNR and CDR2 FQNEAQ (reference sequence). Trimming cost V 1 base and J 3 bases, with 9 bases left between them. The CDR3 contains 15 residues. CDR3 bases: TGTGCCAGCAGCTTAGAGGGATGGGCTAATGAAAAACTGTTTTTT. Its translation: CASSLEGWANEKLFF.

J is TRBJ2-1 and V is TRBV4-1; 11 bases are a match to TRBD2. CDR3 length: 18 amino acids. V trimming: 1 base; J trimming: 1 base; junction bases outside the gene matches: 6. Germline assignment: CDR1 MGHRA and CDR2 YSYEKL. The CDR3, as DNA: TGCGCCAGCAGCCAAGGGCTAGCGGGGGGTGGATCCTACAATGAGCAGTTCTTC. Translated, it gives CASSQGLAGGGSYNEQFF.

This clone has just a few counts. J is TRBJ2-7 and V is TRBV18; D not resolved. The V end lost 6 bases, the J end lost 4 bases, and 13 bases lay between the germline ends. The CDR3 runs to 13 residues. Germline CDR1 KGHSH, CDR2 LQKENI. CDR3 in DNA: TGTGCCAGCTCCCATGGACCAGAATACGAGCAGTACTTC. Its translation: CASSHGPEYEQYF. Complete variable domain (other parts from reference TRBV18 and TRBJ2-7): NAGVMQNPRHLVRRRGQEARLRCSPMKGHSHVYWYRQLPEEGLKFMVYLQKENIIDESGMPKERFSAEFPKEGPSILRIQQVVRGDSAAYFCASSHGPEYEQYFGPGTRLTVT.

This clone was recorded a few times. This chain uses TRBV5-6 with TRBJ2-7; 7 nucleotides match TRBD1. The CDR3 is 15 residues long. Germline values: CDR1 SGHDT, CDR2 YYEEEE. The V and J ends lost 0 bases and 0 bases, in that order; junction bases with no gene match: 3. CDR3 DNA sequence: TGTGCCAGCAGCTTGGTCAGGGGGAGCTCCTACGAGCAGTACTTC. Translated, it gives CASSLVRGSSYEQYF.

This clone was counted a few times. This chain connects TRBV5-1 to TRBJ2-3; 8 nucleotides line up with TRBD1. Losses at the gene ends were 4 bases for V and 3 bases for J; bases not matched to a gene: 4. The CDR3 is made up of 14 amino acids. Germline V gene lookup returns CDR1 SGHRS and CDR2 YFSETQ. CDR3 in DNA: TGCGCCAGCAGCCCGGGACAGGTGACAGATACGCAGTATTTT. This sequence encodes CASSPGQVTDTQYF.

The J gene is TRBJ2-6, the V gene TRBV6-5; D gene unclear. V gave up 0 bases and J gave up 0 bases, with 6 bases separating them. The CDR3 totals 16 residues. From germline, CDR1 is MNHEY and CDR2 SVGAGI. The CDR3, as DNA: TGTGCCAGCAGTTACTCCCCGGGCTCTGGGGCCAACGTCCTGACTTTC. This sequence encodes CASSYSPGSGANVLTF.

This clone has just a few counts. The V and J genes are TRBV13 and TRBJ1-1; D unresolved. The CDR3 spans 14 residues. Germline V lookup: CDR1 PRHDT, CDR2 FYEKMQ (reference sequence). Trimming took 8 bases from V and 4 from J, leaving 17 bases between them. CDR3 DNA: TGTGCCAGCGCCGGAGAGGTGGGCGGCACTGAAGCTTTCTTT. This sequence encodes CASAGEVGGTEAFF.

Only a few counts were recorded for this clone. The chain is built from TRBV19 and TRBJ2-2; D is undetermined. CDR1 and CDR2 (germline): LNHDA, SQIVND (reference sequence). V lost 3 bases and J lost 7, with 3 bases in between. The CDR3 has 11 residues. The CDR3 here is CASSIDGELFF. Written as DNA, the CDR3 is TGTGCCAGTAGTATTGACGGGGAGCTGTTTTTT. Complete variable domain (other parts from reference TRBV19 and TRBJ2-2): DGGITQSPKYLFRKEGQNVTLSCEQNLNHDAMYWYRQDPGQGLRLIYYSQIVNDFQKGDIAEGYSVSREKKESFPLTVTSAQKNPTAFYLCASSIDGELFFGEGSRLTVL.

The J gene is TRBJ2-1, the V gene TRBV18, with 7 positions matching TRBD1. The CDR3 consists of 15 residues. Germline V lookup: CDR1 KGHSH, CDR2 LQKENI. V lost 2 bases and J lost 4; bases outside the gene matches: 5. Here the CDR3 reads CASSPVVTGYNEQFF. CDR3 nucleotide sequence: TGTGCCAGCTCACCAGTGGTGACAGGGTACAATGAGCAGTTCTTC.

The chain joins TRBV6-1 to TRBJ2-1; D possibly corresponds to TRBD1 (7 bases). The CDR3 has 13 amino acids. The V and J ends lost 7 bases and 7 bases respectively, with 14 bases between them. Germline CDR1 and CDR2: MNHNS and SASEGT. CDR3 in amino acids: CASTGPGGNEQFF. The CDR3 nucleotides read TGTGCCAGCACAGGCCCAGGGGGGAATGAGCAGTTCTTC.